This T cell receptor beta chain stems from a study of blood T cell repertoires in COVID-19. The assay was immunoSEQ multiplex PCR, and TCRdb's table has in-frame clones only and misses some. The repertoire has around 250,000 clones, roughly 86% of them found once; the top ten carry about 0.7%. The CDR3 totals 17 residues. J gave up 2 bases and V 1 base, and 6 bases lay outside the gene matches. CDR1 and CDR2 (germline): LGHNA, YSLEER. Input material: peripheral blood. This sequence originates from a human donor in a cohort sampled during active COVID-19. This chain joins TRBV4-3 and TRBJ1-3, with 9 bases that match TRBD1. The CDR3, as DNA: TGCGCCAGCAGCCAAGGACCGGGACAGGGTACTGGAAACACCATATATTTT. Translation: CASSQGPGQGTGNTIYF.